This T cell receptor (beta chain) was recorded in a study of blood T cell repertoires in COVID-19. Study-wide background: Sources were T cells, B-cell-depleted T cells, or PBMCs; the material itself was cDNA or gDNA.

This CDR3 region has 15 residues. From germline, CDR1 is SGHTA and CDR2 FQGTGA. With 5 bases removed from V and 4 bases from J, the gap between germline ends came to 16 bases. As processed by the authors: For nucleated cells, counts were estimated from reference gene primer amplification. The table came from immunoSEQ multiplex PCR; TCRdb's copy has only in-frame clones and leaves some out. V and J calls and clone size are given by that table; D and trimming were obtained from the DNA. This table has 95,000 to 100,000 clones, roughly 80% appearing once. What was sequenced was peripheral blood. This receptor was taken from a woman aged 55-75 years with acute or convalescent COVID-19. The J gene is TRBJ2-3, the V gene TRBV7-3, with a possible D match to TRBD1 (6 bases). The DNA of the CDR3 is TGTGCCAGCAGCCCCGGCCAGGGGATCGCAGATACGCAGTATTTT. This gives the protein CASSPGQGIADTQYF.